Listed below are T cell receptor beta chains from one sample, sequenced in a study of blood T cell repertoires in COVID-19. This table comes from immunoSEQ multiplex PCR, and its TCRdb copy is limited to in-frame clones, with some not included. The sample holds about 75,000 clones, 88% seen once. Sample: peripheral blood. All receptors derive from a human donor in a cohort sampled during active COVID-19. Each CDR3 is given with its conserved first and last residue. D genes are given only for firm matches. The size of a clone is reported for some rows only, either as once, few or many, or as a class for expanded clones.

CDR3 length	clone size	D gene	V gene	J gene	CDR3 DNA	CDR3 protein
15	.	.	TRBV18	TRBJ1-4	TGTGCCAGCTCACCGATGGGGCTGGCTAATGAAAAACTGTTTTTT	CASSPMGLANEKLFF
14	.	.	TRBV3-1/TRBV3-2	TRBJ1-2	TGTGCCAGCAGCCAGAGGGGGTCGGCCTATGGCTACACCTTC	CASSQRGSAYGYTF
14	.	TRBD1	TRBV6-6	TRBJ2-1	TGTGCCAGCAGTCAATCCGGGACAGGGGGTGAGCAGTTCTTC	CASSQSGTGGEQFF
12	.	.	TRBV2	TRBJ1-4	TGTGCCAGCATCAGGAATAATGAAAAACTGTTTTTT	CASIRNNEKLFF
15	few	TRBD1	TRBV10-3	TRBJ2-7	TGTGCCATCAGTGAGCCGGGACAGGGTAACTACGAGCAGTACTTC	CAISEPGQGNYEQYF
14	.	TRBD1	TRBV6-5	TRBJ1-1	TGTGCCAGCAGAACCGGGACAGTGAACACTGAAGCTTTCTTT	CASRTGTVNTEAFF
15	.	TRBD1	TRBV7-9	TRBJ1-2	TGTGCCAGCAGCCGTACGGGACAGGGTTTCCATGGCTACACCTTC	CASSRTGQGFHGYTF
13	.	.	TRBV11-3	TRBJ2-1	TGTGCCAGCAGCTTATCTATAGGACAGCAGCAGTTCTTC	CASSLSIGQQQFF
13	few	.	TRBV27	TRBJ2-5	TGTGCCAGCAGTTTTGTCTTCCAAGAGACCCAGTACTTC	CASSFVFQETQYF
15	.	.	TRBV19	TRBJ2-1	TGTGCCAGTAGTATCTCGCGGGATTGGATCAATGAGCAGTTCTTC	CASSISRDWINEQFF
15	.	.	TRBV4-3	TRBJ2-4	TGCGCCAGCAGCCAAGATCGGGGAGACAAAAACATTCAGTACTTC	CASSQDRGDKNIQYF
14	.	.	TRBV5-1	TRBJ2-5	TGCGCCAGCAGCTCTGGACAGAAGGGAGAGACCCAGTACTTC	CASSSGQKGETQYF
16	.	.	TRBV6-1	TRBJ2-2	TGTGCCAGCAGTGTCACTCGCAGGGGGAGGAACGGGGAGCTGTTTTTT	CASSVTRRGRNGELFF
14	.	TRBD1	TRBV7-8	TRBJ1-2	TGTGCCAGCAGCTTAGGGGCAGGGGGCTATGGCTACACCTTC	CASSLGAGGYGYTF
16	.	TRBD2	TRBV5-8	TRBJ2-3	TGTGCCAGCAGCTTCCGGACTAGCGGGGTCACAGATACGCAGTATTTT	CASSFRTSGVTDTQYF
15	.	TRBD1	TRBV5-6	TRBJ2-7	TGTGCCAGCAGCTCCCCGGGACAGGGTACGTTCAAGCAGTACTTC	CASSSPGQGTFKQYF
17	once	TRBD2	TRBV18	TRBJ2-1	TGTGCCAGCTCACCACCCTCCGGGACTACCCACTACAATGAGCAGTTCTTC	CASSPPSGTTHYNEQFF
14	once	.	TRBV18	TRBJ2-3	TGTGCCAGCTCCCCCAGCGGGCTGGCGGATACGCAGTATTTT	CASSPSGLADTQYF
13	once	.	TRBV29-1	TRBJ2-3	TGCAGCGTTGGAGGGAGATCGGCAGATACGCAGTATTTT	CSVGGRSADTQYF
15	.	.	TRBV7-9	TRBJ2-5	TGTGCCAGCAGCTTAGCTACGACATACCAAGAGACCCAGTACTTC	CASSLATTYQETQYF
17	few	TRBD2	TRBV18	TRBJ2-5	TGTGCCAGCTCACAGAGCCCCGGGACTAGCGGACAAGAGACCCAGTACTTC	CASSQSPGTSGQETQYF
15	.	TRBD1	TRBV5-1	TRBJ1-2	TGCGCCAGCAGCTTGGTAGATGGACAGGGTAATGGCTACACCTTC	CASSLVDGQGNGYTF
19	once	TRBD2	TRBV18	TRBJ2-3	TGTGCCAGCTCACCAACGCCCCTAGGACTAGCGGCTAGCACAGATACGCAGTATTTT	CASSPTPLGLAASTDTQYF
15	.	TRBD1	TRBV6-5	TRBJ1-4	TGTGCCAGCAGTTACCGGGGGACAGGGGTGGAAAAACTGTTTTTT	CASSYRGTGVEKLFF
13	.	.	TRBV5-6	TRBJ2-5	TGTGCCAGCAGCCCCCGGGACTCCCGCATCCAGTACTTC	CASSPRDSRIQYF
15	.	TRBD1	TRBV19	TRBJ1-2	TGTGCCAGTAGTATAGTGGCAGGGGGTCGACATGGCTACACCTTC	CASSIVAGGRHGYTF
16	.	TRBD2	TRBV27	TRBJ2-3	TGTGCCAGCAGACCGCTAGCGGGAGGGGACCTGGATACGCAGTATTTT	CASRPLAGGDLDTQYF
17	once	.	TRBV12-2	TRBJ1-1	TGTGCAAGTCGCTTAGATGATAGACAAAGACTGAACACTGAAGCTTTCTTT	CASRLDDRQRLNTEAFF
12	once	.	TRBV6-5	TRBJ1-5	TGTGCCAGCAACAAAGGGGGTCAGCCCCAGCATTTT	CASNKGGQPQHF
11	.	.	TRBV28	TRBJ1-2	TGTGCCAGCAGGCTTCTCGCGGCCTGGACCTTC	CASRLLAAWTF